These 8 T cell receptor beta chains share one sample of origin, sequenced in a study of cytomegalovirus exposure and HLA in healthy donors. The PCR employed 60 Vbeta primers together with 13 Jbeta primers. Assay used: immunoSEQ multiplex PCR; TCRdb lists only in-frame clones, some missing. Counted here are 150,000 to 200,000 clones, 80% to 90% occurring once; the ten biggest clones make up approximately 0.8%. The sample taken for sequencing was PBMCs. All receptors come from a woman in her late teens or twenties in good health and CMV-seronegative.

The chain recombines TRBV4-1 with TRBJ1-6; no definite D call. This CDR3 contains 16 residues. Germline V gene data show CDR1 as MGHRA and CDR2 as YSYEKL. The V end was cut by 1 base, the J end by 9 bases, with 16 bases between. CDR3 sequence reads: CASSQAEVDLFSPLHF. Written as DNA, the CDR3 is TGCGCCAGCAGCCAAGCAGAGGTTGACTTGTTTTCACCCCTCCACTTT.

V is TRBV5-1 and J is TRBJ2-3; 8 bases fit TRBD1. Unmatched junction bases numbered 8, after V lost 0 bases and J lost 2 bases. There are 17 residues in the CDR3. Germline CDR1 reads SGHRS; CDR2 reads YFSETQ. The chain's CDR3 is CASSLAPRTGITDTQYF. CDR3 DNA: TGCGCCAGCAGCTTGGCCCCGAGGACAGGGATCACAGATACGCAGTATTTT. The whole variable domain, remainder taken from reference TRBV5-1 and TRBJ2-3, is KAGVTQTPRYLIKTRGQQVTLSCSPISGHRSVSWYQQTPGQGLQFLFEYFSETQRNKGNFPGRFSGRQFSNSRSEMNVSTLELGDSALYLCASSLAPRTGITDTQYFGPGTRLTVL.

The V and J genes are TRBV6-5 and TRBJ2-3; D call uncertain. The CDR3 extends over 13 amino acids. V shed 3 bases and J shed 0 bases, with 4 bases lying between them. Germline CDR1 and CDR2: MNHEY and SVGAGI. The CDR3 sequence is CASSYLSTDTQYF. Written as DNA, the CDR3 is TGTGCCAGCAGTTATCTGAGCACAGATACGCAGTATTTT.

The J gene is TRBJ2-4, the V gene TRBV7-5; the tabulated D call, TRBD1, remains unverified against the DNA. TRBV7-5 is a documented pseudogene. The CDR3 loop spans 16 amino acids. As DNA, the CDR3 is TGTGCCAGAAGCTTCTGTAACCGGGACAGAAAAAACATTCAGTACTTC. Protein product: CARSFCNRDRKNIQYF.

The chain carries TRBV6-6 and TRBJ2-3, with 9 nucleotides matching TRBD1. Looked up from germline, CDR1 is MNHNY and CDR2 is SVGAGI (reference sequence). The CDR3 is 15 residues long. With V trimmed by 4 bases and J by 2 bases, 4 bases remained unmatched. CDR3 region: CASSSGTGNTDTQYF. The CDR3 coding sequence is TGTGCCAGCAGTTCCGGGACAGGGAACACAGATACGCAGTATTTT.

CDR3 protein: CASSDLEPQEPPYEQYF. In DNA form, the CDR3 reads TGTGCCAGCAGTGACCTAGAACCACAGGAGCCTCCCTACGAGCAGTACTTC. The chain has TRBV2 and TRBJ2-5; D is perhaps TRBD1 (5 bases). The tail of the sequence fits TRBJ2-7 better, so the J call may be wrong. This CDR3 comprises 17 residues. CDR1 SNHLY and CDR2 FYNNEI come from the germline V gene.

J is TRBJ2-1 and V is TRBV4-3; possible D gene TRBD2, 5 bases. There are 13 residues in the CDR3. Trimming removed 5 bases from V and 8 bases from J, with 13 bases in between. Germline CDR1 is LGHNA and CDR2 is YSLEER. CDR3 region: CASSGRTGDEQFF. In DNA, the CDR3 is TGCGCCAGCAGCGGCCGGACCGGGGATGAGCAGTTCTTC.

The CDR3: CASSYPDRGNQPQHF. The CDR3 nucleotides are TGTGCCAGCAGTTACCCGGACAGGGGGAATCAGCCCCAGCATTTT. The genes are TRBV6-5 and TRBJ1-5; 10 bases agree with TRBD1. This CDR3 has 15 residues. CDR1 is MNHEY and CDR2 is SVGAGI in the germline V gene. J was trimmed by 4 bases and V by 2 bases; bases with no gene match: 2.